This TCR beta chain was sequenced during a study of control samples from healthy donors and cancer patients. Method: immunoSEQ multiplex PCR; TCRdb's copy keeps in-frame clones and lacks some. The sample records 200,000 to 250,000 clones, around 94% being singletons. The V end lost 8 bases, the J end lost 4 bases, and 9 bases lay between the germline ends. The length of the CDR3 is 12 residues. The source is a man between 45 and 60 years old in good health. The sample taken for sequencing was blood. The chain uses TRBV12-3 or TRBV12-4 and TRBJ1-5, with D maybe TRBD1 (5 bases). The CDR3 sequence: CASRQYNQPQHF. CDR3 bases: TGTGCCAGCCGACAGTATAATCAGCCCCAGCATTTT.